The 14 T cell receptor beta chains reported below all come from one sample, sequenced in a study of OX40 agonist ivuxolimab in advanced cancers. Sequencing was performed with immunoSEQ multiplex PCR; in TCRdb, only in-frame clones are kept and a portion is missing. The profile shows 85,000 to 120,000 clones, about nine tenths of them singletons. Sequences were derived from CD4+ or CD8+ T cells sorted from blood, sampled in a trial of the OX40 agonist ivuxolimab. The receptors come from an adult with an advanced solid tumor such as melanoma, head and neck, liver or kidney cancer.

The chain combines TRBV2 with TRBJ2-2; D call uncertain. Germline loops: CDR1 SNHLY, CDR2 FYNNEI. The CDR3 totals 15 residues. Trimming left V 1 base short and J 3 bases short, with 9 bases between. This chain's CDR3 is CASSEGLADTGELFF. The DNA of the CDR3 is TGTGCCAGCAGTGAAGGGCTGGCAGACACCGGGGAGCTGTTTTTT.

J is TRBJ2-1 and V is TRBV6-1; possible D gene TRBD1, 6 bases. Per the germline V gene, CDR1 is MNHNS and CDR2 is SASEGT. This CDR3 has 15 amino acids. Trimming removed 1 base from V and 5 bases from J, with 12 bases in between. CDR3 sequence (DNA): TGTGCCAGCAGTGAAGGCACAGGGCCCCACAATGAGCAGTTCTTC. Protein: CASSEGTGPHNEQFF.

V gene TRBV6-1 combines with J gene TRBJ1-2; D call uncertain. Germline loops: CDR1 MNHNS, CDR2 SASEGT. This CDR3 has 13 amino acids. V lost 3 bases and J lost 3, with 8 bases in between. This CDR3 is CASSDPGDYGYTF. The CDR3 DNA reads TGTGCCAGCAGTGACCCGGGAGACTATGGCTACACCTTC.

The chain links TRBV5-1 to TRBJ2-6; D gene unclear. This CDR3 has 18 amino acids. V was cut by 0 bases and J by 0 bases, with 13 bases left in between. Germline V CDR1 and CDR2: SGHRS, YFSETQ. CDR3 in DNA: TGCGCCAGCAGCTTGGGGTTATCCCCAAACTCTGGGGCCAACGTCCTGACTTTC. Residues: CASSLGLSPNSGANVLTF. The full variable domain, in which reference TRBV5-1 and TRBJ2-6 provide the parts outside the CDR3, is KAGVTQTPRYLIKTRGQQVTLSCSPISGHRSVSWYQQTPGQGLQFLFEYFSETQRNKGNFPGRFSGRQFSNSRSEMNVSTLELGDSALYLCASSLGLSPNSGANVLTFGAGSRLTVL.

The chain combines TRBV10-3 with TRBJ1-1, with 7 bases fitting TRBD1. CDR3 length: 14 amino acids. The germline V gene encodes CDR1 ENHRY and CDR2 SYGVKD. The V and J ends lost 4 bases and 5 bases, in that order; junction bases with no gene match: 7. The CDR3, as DNA: TGTGCCATCAGTGCCCAGACAGGGAGGACTGAAGCTTTCTTT. Protein sequence: CAISAQTGRTEAFF.

This chain connects TRBV4-2 to TRBJ2-1; no firm D call. The CDR3 loop spans 14 amino acids. V was shortened by 0 bases and J by 4 bases, with 7 bases between the two germline ends. Germline V CDR1 and CDR2: LGHNA, YNFKEQ. CDR3 region: CASSQDPVYNEQFF. In DNA form, the CDR3 reads TGTGCCAGCAGCCAAGACCCGGTGTACAATGAGCAGTTCTTC.

V is TRBV10-1 and J is TRBJ2-1; D not resolved. V lost 2 bases to trimming and J lost 4 bases, with 6 bases between them. The CDR3 runs 13 residues. Looked up from germline, CDR1 is WNHNN and CDR2 is SYGVQD (reference sequence). CDR3 sequence (DNA): TGCGCCAGCAGTGAGGCGATTTACAATGAGCAGTTCTTC. Translated, it gives CASSEAIYNEQFF.

The rearrangement joins TRBV5-1 to TRBJ2-5; D may be TRBD1 (6 bases). From germline, CDR1 is SGHRS and CDR2 YFSETQ. Trimming cost V 4 bases and J 1 base, with 8 bases left between them. This CDR3 comprises 13 residues. The DNA for the CDR3 is TGCGCCAGCAGCGTGGACAGCCAAGAGACCCAGTACTTC. Amino acids: CASSVDSQETQYF.

This CDR3 is CASSPGAGGFTDTQYF. CDR3 DNA: TGTGCCAGCAGCCCGGGGGCGGGGGGGTTCACAGATACGCAGTATTTT. The chain couples TRBV2 to TRBJ2-3; 9 positions match TRBD2. Germline V CDR1 and CDR2: SNHLY, FYNNEI. This CDR3 has 16 residues. With 6 bases clipped from V and 2 bases from J, the junction kept 9 bases outside the gene matches.

The rearrangement joins TRBV30 to TRBJ1-2; perhaps TRBD1 as D (6 bases). This CDR3 has 14 residues. Germline lookup yields CDR1 GTSNPN and CDR2 SVGIG (reference sequence). Trimming removed 0 bases from V and 8 bases from J, with 16 bases in between. CDR3 DNA: TGTGCCTGGAGTGTTCTCCGAGACGGGGGCGGCTACACCTTC. It yields the protein CAWSVLRDGGGYTF.

The gene calls are TRBV11-1 and TRBJ1-1; D ambiguous. This CDR3 is built from 14 residues. In germline, CDR1 is SGHAT, CDR2 FQDESV (reference sequence). Deletions cut 6 bases from V and 3 bases from J, with 14 bases between. This CDR3 is CASSKTHEDTEAFF. CDR3 DNA sequence: TGTGCCAGCAGTAAAACCCATGAGGACACTGAAGCTTTCTTT.

Notes on this clone: Relative to the germline gene, one junction end is altered; a read error may explain this. The V and J genes are TRBV27 and TRBJ2-3, with a tentative D call TRBD2 (6 bases). Germline lookup yields CDR1 MNHEY and CDR2 SMNVEV (reference sequence). This CDR3 contains 14 residues. As DNA, the CDR3 is TGTGCCGGCAGTTTTCAGTCGGAGGGTGGTGCGCAGTATTTT. Translating it yields CAGSFQSEGGAQYF.

CDR3 sequence: CASSPILNSNQPQHF. The CDR3 coding sequence is TGTGCCAGCAGTCCCATATTGAATAGCAATCAGCCCCAGCATTTT. This chain links TRBV28 with TRBJ1-5; no reliable D call. Germline lookup yields CDR1 MDHEN and CDR2 SYDVKM. Trimming left V 5 bases short and J 0 bases short, with 11 bases between. The CDR3 loop spans 15 amino acids.

The gene calls are TRBV5-4 and TRBJ2-2; 14 nucleotides match TRBD2. Germline V gene data show CDR1 as SGHNT and CDR2 as YYREEE (reference sequence). Trimming at V came to 3 bases and at J to 5 bases, leaving 6 bases not matched to a gene. The CDR3 covers 17 residues. DNA of the CDR3: TGTGCCAGCAGCTCTTACGGGACTAGCGGGGGTACCGGGGAGCTGTTTTTT. The encoded protein is CASSSYGTSGGTGELFF.